This T cell receptor (beta chain) was sequenced during a study of follicular helper T cells after annual influenza vaccination. Overall study results and limits: Recurrent ICOS+CD38+ cTfh clonotypes included tetramer and AIM influenza-specific ones. Plasmablast frequency change correlated with clonality change in ICOS+CD38+ cTfh. Day 7 ICOS+CD38+ clones were most often found later in ICOS-CD38- cTfh cells.

CDR1 and CDR2 (germline): LGHNA, YSLEER. V lost 4 bases, J lost 4 bases, and 4 bases lay in between. The CDR3 length is 11 residues. Points on this clone: The antigen is unknown.

The data were produced by immunoSEQ multiplex PCR, yet TCRdb's version contains in-frame clones alone and is incomplete. The sample includes 5,500 to 7,000 clones, approximately 91% of them seen just once. Documented time point: 2015-2016 season, 7 days after influenza vaccination. Vaccine contraindications, substance abuse, HIV/AIDS, active malignancy and active illness excluded donors. The chain joins TRBV4-3 to TRBJ1-2; unclear D gene. The input for sequencing was CXCR5+ CD38- circulating T follicular helper cells from blood, taken 7 days after influenza vaccination. Subset given: circulating Tfh, non-naive CD4+CXCR5+PD-1+ (ICOS+CD38+ or ICOS-CD38-). The sequence was collected from an adult who received the influenza vaccine. This chain's CDR3 is CASSRGYGYTF. DNA of the CDR3: TGCGCCAGCAGCCGGGGCTATGGCTACACCTTC.